A single sample gave rise to the 29 T cell receptor beta chains below, sequenced in a study of blood T cell repertoires in COVID-19. Profiled with immunoSEQ multiplex PCR; TCRdb holds only in-frame clones, not every one. The top ten hold about 10% of the sample, which has approximately 210,000 clones, around four fifths seen once. The source material was peripheral blood. The receptors stem from a woman older than 75 with COVID-19, enrolled during active disease.

The CDR3 DNA is TGTGCCAGCAGCACCCATTGGACAGGGCTGTATGGCTACACCTTC. It codes for CASSTHWTGLYGYTF. The chain joins TRBV7-2 to TRBJ1-2, with TRBD1 matching over 8 bases. This CDR3 contains 15 residues. The J segment lost 5 bases and the V segment lost 5 bases, leaving 10 bases of the junction unmatched. Germline assignment: CDR1 SGHTA and CDR2 FQGNSA.

The chain recombines TRBV7-8 with TRBJ2-3, with 7 positions matching TRBD2. Trimming at V came to 6 bases and at J to 5 bases, leaving 14 bases not matched to a gene. From germline, CDR1 is SGHVS and CDR2 FQNEAQ. The CDR3 totals 16 residues. This chain's CDR3 is CASRSRAGLLEDTQYF. The CDR3 DNA reads TGTGCCAGCAGATCCAGAGCGGGGTTACTGGAAGATACGCAGTATTTT.

This clone was picked up a small number of times. CDR3 sequence reads: CASTILEVVNTEAFF. Written as DNA, the CDR3 is TGTGCCAGCACCATTTTAGAGGTCGTGAACACTGAAGCTTTCTTT. The chain employs TRBV7-9 and TRBJ1-1; unclear D gene. Trimming shortened V by 7 bases and J by 0 bases, and 15 bases separated the two germline ends. This CDR3 is built from 15 residues. CDR1 and CDR2 (germline): SEHNR, FQNEAQ (reference sequence).

The gene calls are TRBV5-1 and TRBJ1-4, with 8 bases identical to TRBD1. In germline, CDR1 is SGHRS, CDR2 YFSETQ. Trimming cost V 4 bases and J 12 bases; bases outside gene matches: 8. CDR3 length equals 13 residues. The CDR3 nucleotides read TGCGCCAGCAGCCACCAATCGACAGGGGAACTGTTTTTT. Protein product: CASSHQSTGELFF.

The V and J genes are TRBV4-2 and TRBJ1-6; 8 nucleotides agree with TRBD1. V lost 3 bases, J lost 0 bases, and 4 bases stayed unmatched. The CDR3 totals 17 residues. CDR1 is LGHNA and CDR2 is YNFKEQ in the germline V gene. The DNA of the CDR3 is TGTGCCAGCAGCCAGGACAGGGCCAGCTCCTATAATTCACCCCTCCACTTT. This translates into CASSQDRASSYNSPLHF.

A few counts support this clone. The J gene is TRBJ1-4, the V gene TRBV18; 9 bases are a match to TRBD1. In germline, CDR1 is KGHSH, CDR2 LQKENI. The J segment lost 7 bases and the V segment lost 6 bases, leaving 6 bases of the junction unmatched. The CDR3 has 14 amino acids. CDR3 residues: CASSFTGGGEKLFF. CDR3 in DNA: TGTGCCAGCTCCTTTACAGGGGGCGGTGAAAAACTGTTTTTT. Looking up the rest from reference TRBV18 and TRBJ1-4 gives the full variable domain: NAGVMQNPRHLVRRRGQEARLRCSPMKGHSHVYWYRQLPEEGLKFMVYLQKENIIDESGMPKERFSAEFPKEGPSILRIQQVVRGDSAAYFCASSFTGGGEKLFFGSGTQLSVL.

The chain has TRBV19 and TRBJ2-2, with 12 nucleotides matching TRBD1. CDR1 LNHDA and CDR2 SQIVND come from the germline V gene (reference sequence). The trim removed 4 bases at V and 5 bases at J, leaving 2 bases unmatched. The CDR3 loop spans 15 amino acids. The CDR3 nucleotides read TGTGCCAGTAGTAAGGGACAGGGGGCGACCGGGGAGCTGTTTTTT. Translation: CASSKGQGATGELFF.

The gene calls are TRBV9 and TRBJ2-1; 14 bases are shared with TRBD2. The V gene end was trimmed by 6 bases and the J gene end by 8 bases; junction bases not matched to a gene: 7. Germline V gene lookup returns CDR1 SGDLS and CDR2 YYNGEE. This CDR3 comprises 15 residues. The CDR3 sequence is CASIQGLAGVHEQFF. The CDR3 DNA is TGTGCCAGCATTCAGGGACTAGCGGGGGTCCATGAGCAGTTCTTC.

The chain uses TRBV4-1 and TRBJ2-3; D remains ambiguous. Trimming cost V 4 bases and J 3 bases, with 8 bases left between them. The germline CDR1 and CDR2 sequences are MGHRA and YSYEKL. The CDR3 has 13 amino acids. For the CDR3, the DNA is TGCGCCAGCAGCCCCGCCAGTACAGATACGCAGTATTTT. Its protein is CASSPASTDTQYF.

J is TRBJ1-2 and V is TRBV7-9; D is unclear. This CDR3 has 14 amino acids. V dropped 1 base and J dropped 2 bases, with 8 bases sitting between them. Germline V lookup: CDR1 SEHNR, CDR2 FQNEAQ (reference sequence). CDR3 protein: CASSLGARNYGYTF. CDR3 sequence (DNA): TGTGCCAGCAGCTTAGGTGCCAGAAACTATGGCTACACCTTC.

The chain uses TRBV2 and TRBJ1-1; the match to TRBD1 covers 9 bases. The CDR3 spans 13 residues. V shed 2 bases and J 11 bases; nucleotides not matched to a gene: 6. CDR1 is SNHLY and CDR2 is FYNNEI in the germline V gene. CDR3 sequence: CASSEQDRGGAFF. The CDR3 DNA reads TGTGCCAGCAGTGAACAGGACAGGGGAGGGGCTTTCTTT. The entire variable domain, with the rest obtained from reference TRBV2 and TRBJ1-1, is as follows: EPEVTQTPSHQVTQMGQEVILRCVPISNHLYFYWYRQILGQKVEFLVSFYNNEISEKSEIFDDQFSVERPDGSNFTLKIRSTKLEDSAMYFCASSEQDRGGAFFGQGTRLTVV.

This sequence joins TRBV7-9 and TRBJ2-1; 8 bases are shared with TRBD1. V gave up 5 bases and J gave up 4 bases; unmatched junction bases: 4. Germline values: CDR1 SEHNR, CDR2 FQNEAQ (reference sequence). This CDR3 has 14 amino acids. This CDR3 is CASSLDRVYNEQFF. CDR3 DNA: TGTGCCAGCAGCCTGGACAGGGTGTACAATGAGCAGTTCTTC.

V gene TRBV3-1 (or the pseudogene TRBV3-2) combines with J gene TRBJ2-5; 8 positions match TRBD2. Germline loops: CDR1 LGHDT, CDR2 YNNKEL (reference sequence). With V trimmed by 1 base and J by 4 bases, 5 bases remained unmatched. The CDR3 is made up of 15 amino acids. For the CDR3, the DNA is TGTGCCAGCAGCCAAGGAGCGGGGGCGGGAGAGACCCAGTACTTC. Translation: CASSQGAGAGETQYF.

The chain is built from TRBV12-3 or TRBV12-4 and TRBJ1-4; 7 positions match TRBD1. After removal of 5 bases from V and 11 bases from J, the junction contained 8 bases not matched to a gene. The CDR3 is 13 residues long. The CDR3: CASSRDRVSKLFF. The DNA of the CDR3 is TGTGCCAGCAGTCGTGACAGGGTTAGTAAACTGTTTTTT.

This chain joins TRBV7-2 and TRBJ2-1; the match to TRBD2 covers 8 bases. CDR3 size: 16 residues. The V segment lost 1 base and the J segment 6 bases; nucleotides outside the gene matches: 8. Germline V lookup: CDR1 SGHTA, CDR2 FQGNSA. The CDR3 loop reads CASSLGPAGVPNEQFF. As DNA, the CDR3 is TGTGCCAGCAGCTTAGGTCCAGCGGGGGTTCCCAATGAGCAGTTCTTC.

V is TRBV4-1 and J is TRBJ1-4, with a possible D match to TRBD1 (6 bases). Germline V gene data show CDR1 as MGHRA and CDR2 as YSYEKL. The length of the CDR3 is 15 residues. V lost 2 bases, J lost 8 bases, and 15 bases lay in between. The CDR3 loop is CASSQFQGLGEKLFF. CDR3 sequence (DNA): TGCGCCAGCAGCCAATTTCAGGGGTTAGGGGAAAAACTGTTTTTT.

This chain connects TRBV5-1 to TRBJ2-7, with D perhaps matching TRBD1 (8 bases). V lost 4 bases and J lost 5, with 16 bases in between. There are 14 residues in the CDR3. Germline V gene data show CDR1 as SGHRS and CDR2 as YFSETQ. CDR3 amino acids: CASSPGQGGDEQYV. CDR3 sequence (DNA): TGCGCCAGCAGCCCCGGACAGGGAGGGGACGAGCAGTACGTC.

The CDR3: CASSLTSGGAYEQYF. The CDR3 DNA reads TGTGCCAGCAGCCTAACTAGCGGGGGGGCCTACGAGCAGTACTTC. The chain links TRBV7-8 to TRBJ2-7; the match to TRBD2 covers 13 bases. This CDR3 comprises 15 residues. Losses at the gene ends were 5 bases for V and 2 bases for J; bases not matched to a gene: 3. Germline CDR1 reads SGHVS; CDR2 reads FQNEAQ.

The J gene is TRBJ2-1, the V gene TRBV5-1; TRBD1 matches at 9 bases. CDR1 and CDR2 (germline): SGHRS, YFSETQ. J lost 0 bases, V lost 5 bases, and 15 bases had no gene match. The CDR3 is 19 amino acids. CDR3 sequence reads: CASSLGQGGTGGSYNEQFF. The CDR3 DNA reads TGCGCCAGCAGTCTGGGACAGGGTGGGACTGGTGGCTCCTACAATGAGCAGTTCTTC.

The rearrangement joins TRBV10-3 to TRBJ2-5; no reliable D call. This CDR3 has 12 residues. Looked up from germline, CDR1 is ENHRY and CDR2 is SYGVKD. V was shortened by 6 bases and J by 4 bases, with 9 bases between the two germline ends. Here the CDR3 reads CAIRGEGETQYF. The CDR3 bases are TGTGCCATCAGGGGCGAAGGAGAGACCCAGTACTTC.

The genes are TRBV2 and TRBJ2-4; D is possibly TRBD1 (6 bases). Trimming pared 8 bases from V and 0 bases from J, leaving 8 bases between. Germline assignment: CDR1 SNHLY and CDR2 FYNNEI. CDR3 length: 13 residues. The CDR3 DNA reads as TGTGCCAGCCAGGGGATAGCCAAAAACATTCAGTACTTC. It codes for CASQGIAKNIQYF.

The chain couples TRBV18 to TRBJ2-5; the D is unclear. This CDR3 has 17 residues. Between the trimmed V and J ends, which lost 3 bases and 1 base, there was a span of 18 bases. Germline V CDR1 and CDR2: KGHSH, LQKENI. CDR3 sequence (DNA): TGTGCCAGCTCACCGTTAATTTTTCTGGGCACCCAAGAGACCCAGTACTTC. Translating it yields CASSPLIFLGTQETQYF.

The V gene is TRBV5-1, the J gene TRBJ2-7; D perhaps matches TRBD1 (6 bases). The length of the CDR3 is 15 residues. V was cut by 4 bases and J by 2 bases, with 16 bases left in between. The V gene's germline CDR1 is SGHRS and CDR2 YFSETQ. The CDR3: CASSKQGDGPYEQYF. DNA for the CDR3: TGCGCCAGCAGCAAACAGGGCGATGGGCCCTACGAGCAGTACTTC.

This chain connects TRBV3-1 (or the pseudogene TRBV3-2) to TRBJ2-1; possibly TRBD2 for D (6 bases). V was trimmed by 5 bases and J by 7 bases, leaving 18 bases between them. The CDR3 is made up of 15 amino acids. CDR1 LGHDT and CDR2 YNNKEL come from the germline V gene (reference sequence). The CDR3 sequence: CASSWGTGVRNEQFF. In DNA, the CDR3 is TGTGCCAGCAGCTGGGGGACGGGAGTCAGGAATGAGCAGTTCTTC.

This chain joins TRBV25-1 and TRBJ1-1, with a tentative D call TRBD1 (5 bases). Germline V gene lookup returns CDR1 MGHDK and CDR2 SYGVNS. The V end lost 1 base, the J end lost 6 bases, and 9 bases lay between the germline ends. This CDR3 is built from 13 residues. CDR3: CASSESGGAEAFF. The CDR3 region has the DNA TGTGCCAGCAGTGAATCGGGGGGGGCTGAAGCTTTCTTT. The full variable domain, completed using reference TRBV25-1 and TRBJ1-1, is EADIYQTPRYLVIGTGKKITLECSQTMGHDKMYWYQQDPGMELHLIHYSYGVNSTEKGDLSSESTVSRIRTEHFPLTLESARPSHTSQYLCASSESGGAEAFFGQGTRLTVV.

The rearrangement joins TRBV5-1 to TRBJ2-2; a possible D gene is TRBD1 (6 bases). The V end was cut by 0 bases, the J end by 2 bases, with 11 bases between. Looked up from germline, CDR1 is SGHRS and CDR2 is YFSETQ. CDR3 length: 16 residues. CDR3 DNA sequence: TGCGCCAGCAGCTTGGCCGAGACAGGCAACACCGGGGAGCTGTTTTTT. This encodes CASSLAETGNTGELFF.

The chain uses TRBV19 and TRBJ1-1; tentative D call: TRBD1 (5 bases). From germline, CDR1 is LNHDA and CDR2 SQIVND (reference sequence). With 6 bases removed from V and 4 bases from J, the gap between germline ends came to 9 bases. The CDR3 is made up of 12 amino acids. CDR3 in amino acids: CASRGQGTEAFF. The CDR3, as DNA: TGTGCCAGTAGGGGCCAGGGCACTGAAGCTTTCTTT.

The chain carries TRBV29-1 and TRBJ2-3; D unclear. V lost 7 bases, J lost 1 base, and 9 bases lay in between. This CDR3 region has 12 residues. Germline CDR1 is SQVTM and CDR2 is ANQGSEA. The CDR3 protein is CSGLEGTDTQYF. The DNA for the CDR3 is TGCAGCGGACTTGAAGGCACAGATACGCAGTATTTT.

This clone was observed a single time. V and J are TRBV7-3 and TRBJ1-1; tentatively, D is TRBD1 (6 bases). The CDR3 is 15 residues long. The germline V and J ends were trimmed by 5 bases and 1 base, with 14 bases remaining between them. Per germline, CDR1 SGHTA and CDR2 FQGTGA. CDR3 in amino acids: CASSESGGRNTEAFF. The CDR3 DNA follows: TGTGCCAGCAGCGAGTCTGGGGGCAGGAACACTGAAGCTTTCTTT. The whole variable domain, filled in from reference TRBV7-3 and TRBJ1-1, reads GAGVSQTPSNKVTEKGKYVELRCDPISGHTALYWYRQSLGQGPEFLIYFQGTGAADDSGLPNDRFFAVRPEGSVSTLKIQRTERGDSAVYLCASSESGGRNTEAFFGQGTRLTVV.